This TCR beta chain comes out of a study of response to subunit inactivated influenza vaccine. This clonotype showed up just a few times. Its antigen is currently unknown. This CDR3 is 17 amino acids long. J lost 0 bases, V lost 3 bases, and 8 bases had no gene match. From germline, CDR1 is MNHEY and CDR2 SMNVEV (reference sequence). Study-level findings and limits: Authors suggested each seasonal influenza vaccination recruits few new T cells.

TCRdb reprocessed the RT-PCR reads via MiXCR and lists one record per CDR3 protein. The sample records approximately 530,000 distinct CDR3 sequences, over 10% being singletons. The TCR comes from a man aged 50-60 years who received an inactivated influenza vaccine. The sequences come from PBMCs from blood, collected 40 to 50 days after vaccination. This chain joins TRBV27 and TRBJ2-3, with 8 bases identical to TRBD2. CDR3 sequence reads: CASSFIGRGPSTDTQYF. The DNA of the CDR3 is TGTGCCAGCAGTTTTATCGGGAGGGGCCCTAGCACAGATACGCAGTATTTT.